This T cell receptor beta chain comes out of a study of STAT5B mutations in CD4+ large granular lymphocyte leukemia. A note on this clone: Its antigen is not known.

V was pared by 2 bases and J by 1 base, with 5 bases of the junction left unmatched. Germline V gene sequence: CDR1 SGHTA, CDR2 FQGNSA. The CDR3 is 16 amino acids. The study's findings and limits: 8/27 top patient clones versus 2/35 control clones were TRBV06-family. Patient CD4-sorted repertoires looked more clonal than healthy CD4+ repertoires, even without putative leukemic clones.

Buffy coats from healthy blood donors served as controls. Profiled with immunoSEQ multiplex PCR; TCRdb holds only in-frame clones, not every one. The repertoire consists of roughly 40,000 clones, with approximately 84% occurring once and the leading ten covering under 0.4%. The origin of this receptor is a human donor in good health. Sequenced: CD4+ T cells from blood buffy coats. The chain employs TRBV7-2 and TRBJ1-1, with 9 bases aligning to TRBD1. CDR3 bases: TGTGCCAGCAGCTTAACAGGGGGCGCCGAGAACACTGAAGCTTTCTTT. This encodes CASSLTGGAENTEAFF.